The following is a T cell receptor beta chain sequence with its context. Its antigen is currently not known. The record has no base qualities; no much larger clone is one base away. The entry originates in a study of cytomegalovirus exposure and HLA in healthy donors (dated by TCRdb to the late 2010s). Regarding the study in general: In an earlier analysis of fewer than 750 of the donors, 250 to 350 Gb of sequence data and 90 million to 120 million unique TCR beta sequences from approximately 180 million T cells were reported. Approximately 300 gigabases of sequencing data and around 87 million unique TCR sequences were included in an early release covering 500 to 750 HLA-typed donors. Of the 350 to 400 genotyped donors, around 81% fell in the genetic ancestry cluster associated with self-reported Caucasian donors. The aim of the study was to test whether cataloging public T cell receptors could identify signatures of past pathogen exposure. The study used immunosequencing to profile the T cell repertoires of 666 subjects and linked those repertoires to cytomegalovirus serostatus. In addition to the first cohort of hundreds of subjects, a separate validation cohort of approximately 120 different subjects was used. The study combined high-throughput TCR immunosequencing, statistical association of individual TCRs with disease status, and machine learning to predict cytomegalovirus infection status. To study patterns of TCR occurrence, a later analysis re-analyzed previously published TCR beta repertoires from around 670 donors and added high-resolution HLA genotyping. The later analysis used no new phenotypic data to find candidate immune exposures, relying instead on TCR beta sequences and their occurrence across donors. An earlier analysis of about 620 of the donors applied high-throughput TCR beta sequencing to assess whether each TCR beta V gene segment acted as functional or pseudogenic. Donor age, sex, ethnicity and CMV serostatus were compiled alongside the repertoire data. Genome-wide SNP genotypes for about 65% of the roughly 670 donors were used in a later genetic analysis, which treated that subset as a discovery cohort. Every discovery cohort repertoire had been produced on one sequencing platform. Both class I and class II loci were covered by HLA typing, at four-digit resolution. Typing coverage differed by locus: A, B, C, DRB1 and DQB1 were typed in about 620-640 donors, DQA1 in about 500, DPA1 in around 580, and DPB1 in just under 490. Four or five DR-DQ haplotypes were treated as single units for association and clustering because of strong linkage in the cohort. Among almost 400 genotyped donors of the cohort, an average of 235,054 unique TCR beta nucleotide sequences were sequenced per donor, around 20% of them non-productive. Here is what the overall study found, with its caveats: A later analysis found that HLA-associated TCR beta chains were more clonally expanded and had lower generation probabilities than equally common non-associated chains. The classifier was reported to diagnose cytomegalovirus status with high specificity and sensitivity in both the original and validation cohorts. The authors suggested that the approach could potentially be extended to other disease states and immunological phenotypes. The study gave a list of 150 to 200 TCR beta chains associated with cytomegalovirus. A few of the identified cytomegalovirus-associated TCR beta chains were confirmed in vitro to be specific for cytomegalovirus antigens. According to a later analysis, TCR association rates differed among HLA loci, with DRB1 alleles showing the most associated TCRs and HLA-C alleles showing the fewest. Because counts were too low, some 16 rarely observed V segments, including chromosome 9 orphons, were excluded from the earlier analysis of some 590 of the donors. Compared with the approximately 720-donor mean, donors in an Asian-associated ancestry cluster had fewer N-insertions in productive TCRs, according to a later genetic analysis. In a later analysis, several top co-occurrence clusters were reported to appear linked to parvovirus B19, influenza, CMV and Epstein-Barr virus. V-gene and J-gene trimming of TCR beta chains was associated with a missense DCLRE1C variant in a later genetic analysis, and the association was replicated in an independent cohort. Assigning TCR associations to individual alleles was difficult when HLA alleles, especially DR and DQ, strongly co-occurred. Correlated functional status among segregating V segments might be attributable to linkage disequilibrium, but an unknown experimental factor could not be ruled out. Only TCR beta chains were sequenced in this cohort, and the absence of alpha or paired-chain data limited detectable features. The presence/absence analyses assumed that sequencing depth was roughly uniform across donors, and that assumption may not be true. Immune exposure information for the cohort was limited to CMV serostatus. Most CMV-associated TCR beta chains appeared to be HLA-restricted in a later analysis, and the HLA associations seemed to be driven largely by CMV exposure. Because some donors lacked HLA typing at each locus, the association tests relied only on the typed subset. A cluster of highly shared sequence variants was judged likely to represent a technical artifact of the sequencing pipeline. A further reported finding was that TCR beta sequences accurately predicted the HLA-A and HLA-B alleles for most subjects in the first cohort. Across donors, most TCR sequences were observed very rarely, whereas some public TCRs were present in many individuals. Because the 87-base-pair reads could not distinguish some IMGT-functional V segments, including TRBV6-2 and TRBV6-3, those segments were excluded. A later analysis associated about 17,000 TCR beta sequences with specific HLA alleles at a false discovery rate of 0.05. In an earlier analysis of approximately 590 of the donors, most TCR beta V segments appeared in productive rearrangements about 87% or about 30% of the time, broadly matching IMGT annotations.

The cohort consisted of 600 to 700 healthy bone marrow donors. At the time of sampling, every cohort member was nominally healthy, though immune exposures that went unrecorded were likely present. The donor was CMV seronegative and belonged to the group of 352 seronegative cohort members. Every donor gave a peripheral blood sample, and the peripheral blood mononuclear cells from that sample were used for TCR beta sequencing. Genomic DNA was extracted from the blood cell samples with the Qiagen DNeasy Blood Extraction Kit. Library creation used the immunoSEQ multiplex PCR assay. For the multiplex PCR, a mixture combining 60 forward primers for TCR Vbeta segments and 13 reverse primers for TCR Jbeta segments was used. The CDR3 region of rearranged TCR beta genes was amplified from genomic DNA by a multiplex PCR assay. Amplified TCR beta libraries were sequenced as 87-base-pair reads on the Illumina HiSeq System. The authors processed their data as follows. A later analysis counted some 80 million unique TCR beta chains across the roughly 700 repertoires, and around 9.9 million of these chains were shared by at least two donors. To remove PCR and sequencing errors, raw reads were error-corrected and collapsed into unique sequences using a nearest-neighbor algorithm that merged closely related sequences. V, D and J gene segments were assigned by aligning CDR3 sequences to IMGT reference sequences. For a sequence to be retained, a match of at least six nucleotides was required to both a V gene segment and a J gene segment. A rearrangement was called productive if the CDR3 had no stop codons and remained in frame with V and J, and every other rearrangement was called non-productive. CDR3 was defined by IMGT convention, running from the second conserved V-encoded cysteine to the conserved J-encoded phenylalanine. In an earlier analysis of approximately 590 of the donors, sequences lacking an unambiguous match to a single V gene segment were excluded. In an earlier analysis of several hundred of the donors, V segments were called functional above 56.7% productive rearrangements and were called segregating when the between-donor standard deviation exceeded 5%. A statistical classification framework was built to diagnose cytomegalovirus status from the catalog of TCR beta chain sequences. A later analysis assigned V and J genes by comparing TCR nucleotide sequences with IMGT/GENE-DB human TR gene sequences. The TCRdist pipeline was used in a later analysis to assign CDR3 sequences and most-parsimonious VDJ recombination scenarios. In a later analysis, every TCR beta chain was defined by the combination of its CDR3 amino acid sequence and its V-gene family, and reads without a unique V-gene family were dropped. A later analysis removed 450 to 600 highly shared, low-generation-probability nucleotide sequences to deal with suspected cross-contamination and a sequencing artifact. In a later analysis, a clonal expansion index was calculated for each public chain from normalized within-repertoire ranks of inferred template counts. A later analysis computed generation probabilities with a VDJ recombination model fitted to out-of-frame rearrangements, and checked the results against IGoR. In a later analysis, hypergeometric tests were used to score TCR-TCR, TCR-HLA and TCR-CMV co-occurrence, with a repertoire-size bias correction applied to TCR pairs. A later analysis estimated false discovery rates by permuting HLA or CMV assignments 20 times. In a later analysis, co-occurring TCRs were grouped using DBSCAN, with TCRdist sequence similarity added in when clustering inside HLA-allele-positive subsets. Co-occurrence clustering excluded repertoires with fewer than 30,000 or more than 120,000 public chains, plus five with anomalous nucleotide sharing. As stored in TCRdb, this immuneACCESS dataset retains in-frame rearrangements with V and J assigned. A fraction of the clones does not appear; measured against another copy, unresolved V genes explain less than half of the discrepancy, and the remainder lacks a known reason. V and J calls and clone size are those listed in that table; D and trimming were worked out from the DNA. The sample table shows approximately 220,000 clones, and roughly 83% are seen once. Around 1.4% of the sample goes to the ten largest clones.

At the junction V is shortened by 3 bases and J by 7 bases; bases outside the gene matches: 14. The germline V gene yields MDHEN for CDR1 and SYDVKM for CDR2. The CDR3 numbers 16 residues from cysteine through phenylalanine. Only the CDR3 portion is preserved as DNA: 48 bases, with reading frame beginning at the first base. Sequencing input: PBMCs. The chain is assembled from TRBV28 and TRBJ1-1, with 7 bases aligning to TRBD1. The sequence came from a girl under 18 in good health and CMV-seronegative. The CDR3 region: CASSFSVTGANGEAFF. The base sequence is TGTGCCAGCAGTTTTTCGGTTACAGGGGCAAACGGTGAAGCTTTCTTT.